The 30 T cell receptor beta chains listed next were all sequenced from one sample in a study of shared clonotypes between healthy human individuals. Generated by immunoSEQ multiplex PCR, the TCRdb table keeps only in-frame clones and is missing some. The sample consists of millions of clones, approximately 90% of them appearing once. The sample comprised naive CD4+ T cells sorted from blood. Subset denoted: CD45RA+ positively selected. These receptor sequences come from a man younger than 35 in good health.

This CDR3 reads CASSFSTVSSYNSPLHF. For the CDR3, the DNA is TGTGCCAGCAGCTTTTCGACAGTGAGCTCCTATAATTCACCCCTCCACTTT. This sequence joins TRBV5-4 and TRBJ1-6, with D possibly being TRBD1 (5 bases). CDR3 size: 17 residues. Germline CDR1 reads SGHNT; CDR2 reads YYREEE (reference sequence). Deletions cut 2 bases from V and 0 bases from J, with 12 bases between.

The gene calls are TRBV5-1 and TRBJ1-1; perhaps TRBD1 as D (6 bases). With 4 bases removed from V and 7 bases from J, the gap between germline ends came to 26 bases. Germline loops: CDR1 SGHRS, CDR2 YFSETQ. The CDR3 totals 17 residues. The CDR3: CASSKASGQLGSGEAFF. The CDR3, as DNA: TGCGCCAGCAGCAAGGCCTCCGGACAGTTGGGTTCTGGTGAAGCTTTCTTT.

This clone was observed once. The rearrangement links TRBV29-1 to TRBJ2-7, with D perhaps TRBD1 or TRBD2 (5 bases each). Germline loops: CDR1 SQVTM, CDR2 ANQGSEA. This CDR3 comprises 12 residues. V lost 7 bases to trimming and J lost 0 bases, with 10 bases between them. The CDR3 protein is CSGGDASYEQYF. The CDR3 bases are TGCAGCGGTGGGGACGCCTCCTACGAGCAGTACTTC.

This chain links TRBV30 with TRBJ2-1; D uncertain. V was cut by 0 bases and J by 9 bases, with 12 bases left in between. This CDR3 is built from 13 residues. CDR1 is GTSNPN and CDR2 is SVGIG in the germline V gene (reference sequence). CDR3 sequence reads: CAWSVPLIGEQFF. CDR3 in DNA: TGTGCCTGGAGTGTACCATTAATTGGTGAGCAGTTCTTC. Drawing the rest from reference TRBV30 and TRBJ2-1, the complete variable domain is SQTIHQWPATLVQPVGSPLSLECTVEGTSNPNLYWYRQAAGRGLQLLFYSVGIGQISSEVPQNLSASRPQDRQFILSSKKLLLSDSGFYLCAWSVPLIGEQFFGPGTRLTVL.

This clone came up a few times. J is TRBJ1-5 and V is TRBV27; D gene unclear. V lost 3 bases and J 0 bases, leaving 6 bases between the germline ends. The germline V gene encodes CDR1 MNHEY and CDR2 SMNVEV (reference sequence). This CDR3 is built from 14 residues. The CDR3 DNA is TGTGCCAGCAGTTTGGCATATAGCAATCAGCCCCAGCATTTT. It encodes CASSLAYSNQPQHF.

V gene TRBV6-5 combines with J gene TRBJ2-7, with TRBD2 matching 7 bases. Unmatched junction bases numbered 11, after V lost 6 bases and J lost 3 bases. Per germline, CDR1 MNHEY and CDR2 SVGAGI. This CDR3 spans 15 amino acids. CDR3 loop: CASSPMGAGDYEQYF. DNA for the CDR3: TGTGCCAGCAGCCCCATGGGTGCGGGGGACTACGAGCAGTACTTC.

The CDR3 sequence: CAISESLKAFF. CDR3 nucleotide sequence: TGTGCCATCAGTGAGTCGCTTAAAGCTTTCTTT. The J gene is TRBJ1-1, the V gene TRBV10-3; D is uncertain. Germline loops: CDR1 ENHRY, CDR2 SYGVKD. The CDR3 has 11 amino acids. Trimming stripped 0 bases from V and 9 bases from J, with 5 bases between.

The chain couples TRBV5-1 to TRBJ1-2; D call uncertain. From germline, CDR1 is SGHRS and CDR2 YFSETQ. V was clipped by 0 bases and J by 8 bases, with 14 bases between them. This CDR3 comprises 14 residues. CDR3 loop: CASSLGPGGEGYTF. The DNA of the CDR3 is TGCGCCAGCAGCTTGGGGCCGGGCGGCGAGGGCTACACCTTC.

The CDR3 sequence is CASSLETGVGYEQYF. The DNA for the CDR3 is TGTGCCAGCTCACTCGAGACAGGGGTGGGCTACGAGCAGTACTTC. V is TRBV18 and J is TRBJ2-7; 8 positions agree with TRBD1. The CDR3 is made up of 15 amino acids. V lost 4 bases to trimming and J lost 3 bases; unmatched junction nucleotides: 8. Germline V gives CDR1 KGHSH, CDR2 LQKENI.

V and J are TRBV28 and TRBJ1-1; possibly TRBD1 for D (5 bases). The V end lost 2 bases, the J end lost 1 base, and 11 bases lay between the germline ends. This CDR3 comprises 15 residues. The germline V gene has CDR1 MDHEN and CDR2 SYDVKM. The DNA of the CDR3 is TGTGCCAGCAGTTTACAGGGAAGTGAGAACACTGAAGCTTTCTTT. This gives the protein CASSLQGSENTEAFF.

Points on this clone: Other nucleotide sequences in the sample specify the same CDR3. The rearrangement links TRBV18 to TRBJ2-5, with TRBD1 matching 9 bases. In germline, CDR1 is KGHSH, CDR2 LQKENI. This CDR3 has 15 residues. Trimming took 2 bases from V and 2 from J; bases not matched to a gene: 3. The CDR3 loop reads CASSPGTGSQETQYF. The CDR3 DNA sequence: TGTGCCAGCTCACCAGGGACAGGGTCACAAGAGACCCAGTACTTC. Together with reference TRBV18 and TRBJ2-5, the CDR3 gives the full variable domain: NAGVMQNPRHLVRRRGQEARLRCSPMKGHSHVYWYRQLPEEGLKFMVYLQKENIIDESGMPKERFSAEFPKEGPSILRIQQVVRGDSAAYFCASSPGTGSQETQYFGPGTRLLVL.

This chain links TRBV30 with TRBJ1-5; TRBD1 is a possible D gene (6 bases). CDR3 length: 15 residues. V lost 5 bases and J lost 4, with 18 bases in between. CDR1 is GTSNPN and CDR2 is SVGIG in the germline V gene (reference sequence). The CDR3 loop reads CAWGYGTSGNQPQHF. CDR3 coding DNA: TGTGCCTGGGGGTACGGGACATCGGGTAATCAGCCCCAGCATTTT.

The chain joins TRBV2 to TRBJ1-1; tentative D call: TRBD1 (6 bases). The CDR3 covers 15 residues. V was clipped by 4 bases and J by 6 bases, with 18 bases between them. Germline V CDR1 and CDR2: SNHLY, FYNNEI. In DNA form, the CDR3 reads TGTGCCAGCAGTGTATTAGGGGGGGCGAGGGCTGAAGCTTTCTTT. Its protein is CASSVLGGARAEAFF.

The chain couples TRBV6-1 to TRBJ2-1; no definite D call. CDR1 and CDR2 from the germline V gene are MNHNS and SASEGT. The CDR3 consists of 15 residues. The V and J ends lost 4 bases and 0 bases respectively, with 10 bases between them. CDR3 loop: CASSVALSSYNEQFF. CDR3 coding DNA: TGTGCCAGCAGTGTGGCCTTGAGCTCCTACAATGAGCAGTTCTTC.

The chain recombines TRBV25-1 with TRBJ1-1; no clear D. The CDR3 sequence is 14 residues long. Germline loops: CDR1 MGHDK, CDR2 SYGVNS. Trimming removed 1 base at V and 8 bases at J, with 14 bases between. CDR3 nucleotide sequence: TGTGCCAGCAGTGAATCCCAGCTAGGATCGGAAGCTTTCTTT. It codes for CASSESQLGSEAFF.

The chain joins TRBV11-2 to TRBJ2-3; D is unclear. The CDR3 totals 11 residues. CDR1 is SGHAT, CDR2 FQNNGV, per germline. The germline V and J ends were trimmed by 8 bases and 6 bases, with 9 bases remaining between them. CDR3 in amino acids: CASEYRDTQYF. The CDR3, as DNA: TGTGCCAGCGAATATAGGGATACGCAGTATTTT.

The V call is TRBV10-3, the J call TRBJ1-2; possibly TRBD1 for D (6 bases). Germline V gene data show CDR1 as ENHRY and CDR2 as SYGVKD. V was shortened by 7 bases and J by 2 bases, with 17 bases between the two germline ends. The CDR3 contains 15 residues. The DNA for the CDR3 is TGTGCCATCAAGGTGGGACAACCGGGGAACTATGGCTACACCTTC. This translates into CAIKVGQPGNYGYTF.

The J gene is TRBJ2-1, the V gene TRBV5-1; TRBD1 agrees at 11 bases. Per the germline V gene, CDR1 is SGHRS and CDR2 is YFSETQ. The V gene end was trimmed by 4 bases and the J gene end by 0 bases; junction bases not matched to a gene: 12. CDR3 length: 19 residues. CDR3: CASSLLWTGGTVSYNEQFF. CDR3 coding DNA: TGCGCCAGCAGCCTCCTATGGACAGGGGGCACAGTCTCCTACAATGAGCAGTTCTTC. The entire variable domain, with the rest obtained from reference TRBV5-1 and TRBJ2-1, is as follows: KAGVTQTPRYLIKTRGQQVTLSCSPISGHRSVSWYQQTPGQGLQFLFEYFSETQRNKGNFPGRFSGRQFSNSRSEMNVSTLELGDSALYLCASSLLWTGGTVSYNEQFFGPGTRLTVL.

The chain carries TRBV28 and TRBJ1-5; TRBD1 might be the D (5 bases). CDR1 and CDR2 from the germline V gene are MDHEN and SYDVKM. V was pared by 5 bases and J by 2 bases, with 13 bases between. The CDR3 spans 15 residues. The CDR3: CASSLDSLGNQPQHF. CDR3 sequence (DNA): TGTGCCAGCAGTCTTGACAGCCTTGGCAATCAGCCCCAGCATTTT.

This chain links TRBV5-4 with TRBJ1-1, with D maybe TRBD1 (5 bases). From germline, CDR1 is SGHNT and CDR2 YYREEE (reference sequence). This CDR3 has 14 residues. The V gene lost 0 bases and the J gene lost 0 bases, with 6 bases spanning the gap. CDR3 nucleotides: TGTGCCAGCAGCTTGGGGGGCATGAACACTGAAGCTTTCTTT. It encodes CASSLGGMNTEAFF. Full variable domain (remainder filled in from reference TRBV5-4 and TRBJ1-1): ETGVTQSPTHLIKTRGQQVTLRCSSQSGHNTVSWYQQALGQGPQFIFQYYREEENGRGNFPPRFSGLQFPNYSSELNVNALELDDSALYLCASSLGGMNTEAFFGQGTRLTVV.

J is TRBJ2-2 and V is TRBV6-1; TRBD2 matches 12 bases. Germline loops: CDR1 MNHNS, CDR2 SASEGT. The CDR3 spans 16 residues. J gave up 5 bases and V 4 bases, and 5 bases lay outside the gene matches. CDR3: CASSAQTSGGTGELFF. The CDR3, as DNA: TGTGCCAGCAGTGCTCAGACTAGCGGGGGAACCGGGGAGCTGTTTTTT.

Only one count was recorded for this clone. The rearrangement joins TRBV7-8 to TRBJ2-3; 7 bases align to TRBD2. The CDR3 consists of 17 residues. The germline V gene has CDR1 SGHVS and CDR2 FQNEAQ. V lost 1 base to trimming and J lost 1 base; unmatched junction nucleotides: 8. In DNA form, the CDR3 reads TGTGCCAGCAGCTTAGAAGGCGGGCTAGCGGGCACAGATACGCAGTATTTT. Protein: CASSLEGGLAGTDTQYF.

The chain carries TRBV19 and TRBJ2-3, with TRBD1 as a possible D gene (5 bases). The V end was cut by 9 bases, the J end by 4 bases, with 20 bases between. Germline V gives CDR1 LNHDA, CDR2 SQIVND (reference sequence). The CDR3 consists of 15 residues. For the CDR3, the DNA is TGTGCCAGCAGACCCAGGGATTTGGCACCAGATACGCAGTATTTT. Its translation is CASRPRDLAPDTQYF.

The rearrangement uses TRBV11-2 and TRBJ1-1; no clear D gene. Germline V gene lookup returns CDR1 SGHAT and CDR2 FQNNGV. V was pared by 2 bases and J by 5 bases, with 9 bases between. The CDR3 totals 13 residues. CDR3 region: CASSLTQTTEAFF. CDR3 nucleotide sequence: TGTGCCAGCAGCTTAACCCAAACAACTGAAGCTTTCTTT.

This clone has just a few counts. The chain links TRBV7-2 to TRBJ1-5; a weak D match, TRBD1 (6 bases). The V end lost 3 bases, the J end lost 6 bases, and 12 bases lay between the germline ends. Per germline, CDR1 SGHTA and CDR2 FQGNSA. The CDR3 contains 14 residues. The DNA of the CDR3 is TGTGCCAGCAGCTTTCGACAGGTTGGTCAGCCCCAGCATTTT. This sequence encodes CASSFRQVGQPQHF.

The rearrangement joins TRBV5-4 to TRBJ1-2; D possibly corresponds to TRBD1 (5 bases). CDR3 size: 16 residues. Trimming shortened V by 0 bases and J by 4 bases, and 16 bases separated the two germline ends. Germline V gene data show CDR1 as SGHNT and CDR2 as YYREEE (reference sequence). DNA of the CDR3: TGTGCCAGCAGCTTGGTTTCCGGGGCAGTAACCTATGGCTACACCTTC. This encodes CASSLVSGAVTYGYTF.

Written as DNA, the CDR3 is TGTGCCAGCTACACACGGACACTAGAAGCTTTCTTT. Translation: CASYTRTLEAFF. The chain couples TRBV28 to TRBJ1-1, with D possibly being TRBD1 (5 bases). The germline CDR1 and CDR2 sequences are MDHEN and SYDVKM. The length of the CDR3 is 12 residues. V shed 8 bases and J shed 8 bases, with 15 bases lying between them. Together with reference TRBV28 and TRBJ1-1, the CDR3 gives the full variable domain: DVKVTQSSRYLVKRTGEKVFLECVQDMDHENMFWYRQDPGLGLRLIYFSYDVKMKEKGDIPEGYSVSREKKERFSLILESASTNQTSMYLCASYTRTLEAFFGQGTRLTVV.

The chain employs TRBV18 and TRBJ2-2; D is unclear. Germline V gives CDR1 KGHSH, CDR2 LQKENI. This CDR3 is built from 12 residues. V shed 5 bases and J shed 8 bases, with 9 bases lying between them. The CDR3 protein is CASSEVTGELFF. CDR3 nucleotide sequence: TGTGCCAGCTCAGAAGTAACGGGGGAGCTGTTTTTT.

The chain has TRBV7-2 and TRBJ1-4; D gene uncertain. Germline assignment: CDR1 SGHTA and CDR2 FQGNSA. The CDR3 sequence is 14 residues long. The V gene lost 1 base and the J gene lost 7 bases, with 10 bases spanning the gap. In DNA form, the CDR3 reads TGTGCCAGCAGCTTAGGGACTGGTTTTGAAAAACTGTTTTTT. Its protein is CASSLGTGFEKLFF. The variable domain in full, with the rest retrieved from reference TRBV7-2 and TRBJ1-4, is GAGVSQSPSNKVTEKGKDVELRCDPISGHTALYWYRQSLGQGLEFLIYFQGNSAPDKSGLPSDRFSAERTGGSVSTLTIQRTQQEDSAVYLCASSLGTGFEKLFFGSGTQLSVL.

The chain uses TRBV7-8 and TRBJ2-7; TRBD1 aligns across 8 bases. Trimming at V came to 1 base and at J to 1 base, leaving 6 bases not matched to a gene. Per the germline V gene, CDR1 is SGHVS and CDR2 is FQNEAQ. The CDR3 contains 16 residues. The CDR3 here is CASSLGAGGASYEQYF. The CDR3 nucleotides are TGTGCCAGCAGCTTAGGGGCAGGGGGCGCTTCCTACGAGCAGTACTTC.